This T cell receptor beta chain originates from a study of cytomegalovirus exposure and HLA in healthy donors (TCRdb year 2017). Context from the whole study: An earlier analysis of under 600 of the donors reported roughly 270 Gb of sequence data and roughly 100 million unique TCR beta sequences from about 179 million T cells. An early release that covered 500 to 800 HLA-typed donors contained approximately 290 gigabases of sequencing data and 70 million to 100 million unique TCR sequences. Among the 398 genotyped donors, under 90% belonged to the genetic ancestry cluster associated with self-reported Caucasian donors. The aim of the study was to test whether cataloging public T cell receptors could identify signatures of past pathogen exposure. The T cell repertoires of 700 or so subjects were profiled by immunosequencing and related to cytomegalovirus serostatus. In addition to the first cohort of roughly 700 subjects, a separate validation cohort of under 150 different subjects was used. To predict cytomegalovirus infection status, the study brought together high-throughput TCR immunosequencing, statistical association of individual TCRs with disease status, and machine learning. A later analysis re-analyzed previously published TCR beta repertoires from roughly 600 donors and added high-resolution HLA genotyping to study TCR occurrence patterns. The later analysis used no new phenotypic data to find candidate immune exposures, relying instead on TCR beta sequences and their occurrence across donors. An earlier analysis of several hundred of the donors applied high-throughput TCR beta sequencing to assess whether each TCR beta V gene segment acted as functional or pseudogenic. Donor age, sex, ethnicity and CMV serostatus were collected together with the repertoire data. In a later genetic analysis, genome-wide SNP genotypes for about three fifths of the roughly 670 donors were used, and that subset was treated as a discovery cohort. Every repertoire in the discovery cohort had been generated on one and the same sequencing platform. HLA typing included class I and class II loci at four-digit resolution. Typing coverage varied by locus: about 620-640 donors for A, B, C, DRB1 and DQB1; more than 500 for DQA1; more than 600 for DPA1; roughly 450 for DPB1. About 5 DR-DQ haplotypes were handled as single units for association and clustering, since linkage in the cohort was strong. Among around 400 genotyped donors of the cohort, an average of 235,054 unique TCR beta nucleotide sequences were sequenced per donor, roughly a sixth of them non-productive.

Points the paper makes about the study in general: A later analysis found that most CMV-associated TCR beta chains appeared HLA-restricted, with HLA associations seemingly driven largely by CMV exposure. In a later genetic analysis, a missense DCLRE1C variant was associated with V-gene and J-gene trimming of TCR beta chains, and the association was replicated in an independent cohort. Linkage disequilibrium might explain the correlated functional status among segregating V segments, but an unknown experimental factor could not be ruled out. This cohort had only TCR beta chains sequenced, and the lack of alpha or paired-chain data limited which features could be detected. In a later analysis, the rate of TCR association differed among HLA loci, with DRB1 alleles having the most associated TCRs and HLA-C alleles having the fewest. The sequencing pipeline was judged likely to have produced a cluster of highly shared sequence variants as a technical artifact. The classifier was reported to diagnose cytomegalovirus status with high specificity and sensitivity in both the original and validation cohorts. The study listed approximately 150 TCR beta chains as associated with cytomegalovirus. It was suggested by the authors that the approach could potentially be generalized to other disease states and immunological phenotypes. Because HLA typing was missing for some donors at each locus, association tests included only the typed subset. The presence/absence analyses assumed that sequencing depth was roughly uniform across donors, and that assumption may not be true. Across donors, most TCR sequences were observed very rarely, whereas some public TCRs were present in many individuals. In a later analysis, HLA-associated TCR beta chains showed more clonal expansion and lower generation probabilities than non-associated chains that were equally common. Broadly in line with IMGT annotations, most TCR beta V segments showed up in productive rearrangements about 87% or about 30% of the time in an earlier analysis of about 500 of the donors. The earlier analysis of some 560 of the donors excluded 15 to 20 rarely observed V segments, including chromosome 9 orphons, because counts were too low. When HLA alleles, especially DR and DQ, strongly co-occurred, TCR associations were difficult to assign to individual alleles. A further reported finding was that TCR beta sequences accurately predicted the HLA-A and HLA-B alleles for most subjects in the first cohort. The only immune exposure information available for the cohort was CMV serostatus. Some IMGT-functional V segments, including TRBV6-2 and TRBV6-3, could not be told apart with the 87-base-pair reads, so those segments were excluded. In vitro tests confirmed that a few of the cytomegalovirus-associated TCR beta chains recognize cytomegalovirus antigens. In a later analysis, more than 15,000 TCR beta sequences were associated with specific HLA alleles at a false discovery rate of 0.05. According to a later analysis, parvovirus B19, influenza, CMV and Epstein-Barr virus appeared linked to several top co-occurrence clusters. Compared with the roughly 700-donor mean, donors in an Asian-associated ancestry cluster had fewer N-insertions in productive TCRs, according to a later genetic analysis.

The germline V gene (reference sequence) gives CDR1 as SGHNT and CDR2 as YYREEE. Counted from cysteine to phenylalanine, this CDR3 has 16 amino acids. Of all the DNA, just the CDR3 is kept, 48 bases in frame from base 1. Comments on this clone: Its antigen remains unidentified. No per-base quality is available; no much larger clone lies one base away.

The cohort consisted of more than 650 healthy bone marrow donors. At the time of sampling, all cohort members were nominally healthy, though unrecorded immune exposures were likely present. The donor was CMV seropositive and was included in the group of 250 to 350 seropositive cohort members. A peripheral blood sample was collected from each donor, and TCR beta sequencing was performed on peripheral blood mononuclear cells. The Qiagen DNeasy Blood Extraction Kit was used to extract genomic DNA from the blood cell samples. Library method: the immunoSEQ multiplex PCR assay. For the multiplex PCR, a mixture combining 60 forward primers for TCR Vbeta segments and 13 reverse primers for TCR Jbeta segments was used. The CDR3 region of rearranged TCR beta genes was amplified from genomic DNA with a multiplex PCR assay. On the Illumina HiSeq System, the amplified TCR beta libraries were sequenced as 87-base-pair reads. The authors' pipeline ran thus. In a later analysis, some 80 million unique TCR beta chains were counted across the roughly 670 repertoires, and roughly 11 million of these chains were shared by at least two donors. Raw reads were error-corrected and collapsed into unique sequences by a nearest-neighbor algorithm in which closely related sequences were merged to remove PCR and sequencing errors. V, D and J gene segments were assigned by aligning CDR3 sequences to IMGT reference sequences. For a sequence to be retained, a match of at least six nucleotides was required to both a V gene segment and a J gene segment. A rearrangement was called productive if the CDR3 had no stop codons and remained in frame with V and J, and every other rearrangement was called non-productive. Following IMGT convention, CDR3 was defined as the stretch from the second conserved V-encoded cysteine to the conserved J-encoded phenylalanine. The earlier analysis of 587 of the donors excluded any sequence lacking an unambiguous match to a single V gene segment. An earlier analysis of roughly 590 of the donors called V segments functional above 56.7% productive rearrangements and segregating when the between-donor standard deviation exceeded 5%. A statistical classification framework was developed to diagnose cytomegalovirus status using the catalog of TCR beta chain sequences. In a later analysis, V and J genes were assigned by comparing TCR nucleotide sequences against IMGT/GENE-DB human TR gene sequences. Using the TCRdist pipeline, a later analysis assigned CDR3 sequences along with most-parsimonious VDJ recombination scenarios. A later analysis defined each TCR beta chain by its CDR3 amino acid sequence plus V-gene family, and excluded reads lacking a unique V-gene family. A later analysis removed 550 to 700 highly shared, low-generation-probability nucleotide sequences to deal with suspected cross-contamination and a sequencing artifact. In a later analysis, a clonal expansion index was calculated for each public chain from normalized within-repertoire ranks of inferred template counts. In a later analysis, generation probabilities were computed using a VDJ recombination model fitted to out-of-frame rearrangements, and the results were checked against IGoR. In a later analysis, TCR-TCR, TCR-HLA and TCR-CMV co-occurrence was scored with hypergeometric tests, and a repertoire-size bias correction was applied to TCR pairs. In a later analysis, false discovery rates were estimated by permuting HLA or CMV assignments 20 times. In a later analysis, co-occurring TCRs were grouped using DBSCAN, with TCRdist sequence similarity added in when clustering inside HLA-allele-positive subsets. For co-occurrence clustering, repertoires with fewer than 30,000 or more than 120,000 public chains were excluded, along with a handful of repertoires with anomalous nucleotide sharing. Sourced from immuneACCESS, this table was stored by TCRdb with only in-frame sequences that have V and J called. A share of the clones is absent; for the studies checked, an unresolved V gene accounts for under half, and the remainder has no known explanation. V and J calls and clone size come straight from that table; D and trimming were deduced from the DNA. The sample yields 170,000 or so clones; just under 85% were counted once. In total, the top ten clones hold 4.8% of the sample.

The sequence derives from a girl aged 5-17 years in good health and CMV-seropositive. The sequenced sample consisted of PBMCs. The rearranged chain carries TRBV5-4 and TRBJ2-5, and TRBD1 aligns with 9 junction nucleotides. The J call may be mistaken, given a closer DNA end match to TRBJ2-7. The CDR3 in this case is CASSRGVGTGYYEQYF. The nucleotide sequence reads as follows: TGTGCCAGCAGCAGGGGGGTGGGGACAGGGTACTACGAGCAGTACTTC.